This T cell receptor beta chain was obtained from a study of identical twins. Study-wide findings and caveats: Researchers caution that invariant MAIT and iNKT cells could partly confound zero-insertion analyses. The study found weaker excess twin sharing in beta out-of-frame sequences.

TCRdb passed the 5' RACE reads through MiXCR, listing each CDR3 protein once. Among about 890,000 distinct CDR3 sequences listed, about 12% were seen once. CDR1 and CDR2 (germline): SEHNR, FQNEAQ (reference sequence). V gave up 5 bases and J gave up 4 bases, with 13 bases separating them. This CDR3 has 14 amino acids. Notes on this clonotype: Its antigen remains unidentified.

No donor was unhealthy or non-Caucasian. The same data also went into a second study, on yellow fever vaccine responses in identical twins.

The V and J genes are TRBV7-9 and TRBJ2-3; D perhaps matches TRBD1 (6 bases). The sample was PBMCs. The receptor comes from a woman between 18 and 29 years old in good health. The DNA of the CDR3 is TGTGCCAGCAGCCGAACAGGGTTGTCAGATACGCAGTATTTT. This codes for CASSRTGLSDTQYF.